The 21 T cell receptor beta chains given below trace back to one sample, sequenced in a study of identifying expanded T cells in peripheral blood. Only in-frame clones appear in the TCRdb table, and some are missing; sequencing was by immunoSEQ multiplex PCR. Of roughly 130,000 clones listed, around 88% were seen once; the top ten hold around 8.4%. Sequenced: blood. These receptors all stem from a person aged 18 to 75 in good health.

V is TRBV11-2 and J is TRBJ2-2, with a weak D call TRBD2 (7 bases). V lost 7 bases, J lost 4 bases, and 13 bases lay in between. The CDR3 length is 14 residues. Germline CDR1 reads SGHAT; CDR2 reads FQNNGV. The CDR3 region is CASMRGLSTGELFF. The CDR3 nucleotides are TGTGCCAGCATGCGGGGGCTAAGCACCGGGGAGCTGTTTTTT.

J is TRBJ1-2 and V is TRBV6-5; 9 bases are shared with TRBD1. The length of the CDR3 is 14 residues. In germline, CDR1 is MNHEY, CDR2 SVGAGI. With V trimmed by 4 bases and J by 8 bases, 8 bases remained unmatched. Here the CDR3 DNA reads TGTGCCAGCAGTTGGGGACAGGGACAAGAGGGCTACACCTTC. Its protein product is CASSWGQGQEGYTF.

J is TRBJ2-1 and V is TRBV7-9; 10 bases fit TRBD2. Germline CDR1 and CDR2: SEHNR and FQNEAQ (reference sequence). V shed 5 bases, J shed 6 bases, and the junction held 4 bases outside the gene matches. This CDR3 contains 14 residues. CDR3 in amino acids: CASSRLAGANEQFF. CDR3 nucleotide sequence: TGTGCCAGCAGCCGTCTAGCGGGAGCCAATGAGCAGTTCTTC.

Of note for this clone: Different DNA sequences within this sample yield the same CDR3. CDR3 DNA: TGCGCCAGCAGCCTCGACAGAAACAATGAGCAGTTCTTC. Translation gives CASSLDRNNEQFF. V gene TRBV5-1 combines with J gene TRBJ2-1; D perhaps matches TRBD1 (5 bases). Trimming left V 4 bases short and J 5 bases short, with 10 bases between. The CDR3 is 13 amino acids. Germline CDR1 reads SGHRS; CDR2 reads YFSETQ.

The chain joins TRBV4-1 to TRBJ1-2; TRBD1 aligns across 7 bases. Germline values: CDR1 MGHRA, CDR2 YSYEKL. Unmatched junction bases numbered 5, after V lost 0 bases and J lost 7 bases. This CDR3 comprises 14 residues. The CDR3 loop is CASSQDSTGAGYTF. Here the CDR3 DNA reads TGCGCCAGCAGCCAAGATTCAACAGGGGCTGGCTACACCTTC.

V usage is TRBV4-2 and J usage is TRBJ2-1; a weak D match, TRBD1 (6 bases). With 6 bases removed from V and 5 bases from J, the gap between germline ends came to 17 bases. The CDR3 spans 15 residues. The germline V gene has CDR1 LGHNA and CDR2 YNFKEQ. The CDR3 here is CASSRSGAEHNEQFF. CDR3 nucleotides: TGTGCCAGCAGTAGGTCAGGGGCTGAGCACAATGAGCAGTTCTTC.

This clone has just a few counts. The genes are TRBV7-8 and TRBJ1-2; D gene unclear. The germline V and J ends were trimmed by 3 bases and 10 bases, with 15 bases remaining between them. Germline V lookup: CDR1 SGHVS, CDR2 FQNEAQ. The CDR3 has 13 amino acids. The CDR3 spells CASSFYRSVDYTF. The CDR3 DNA is TGTGCCAGCAGCTTTTATCGTTCAGTTGACTACACCTTC.

The rearrangement links TRBV4-2 to TRBJ1-2; D perhaps matches TRBD1 (5 bases). This CDR3 comprises 12 residues. Germline CDR1 reads LGHNA; CDR2 reads YNFKEQ. Trimming stripped 5 bases from V and 7 bases from J, with 11 bases between. CDR3 sequence (DNA): TGTGCCAGCAGCGAGTTGGGGGTTGGCTACACCTTC. Translated: CASSELGVGYTF.

This clone was observed a single time. The CDR3 bases are TGTGCCAGCATGGGTCAGGGGGTCTACGAGCAGTACTTC. Residues: CASMGQGVYEQYF. V and J are TRBV25-1 and TRBJ2-7, with 7 bases matching TRBD1. The CDR3 contains 13 residues. Germline assignment: CDR1 MGHDK and CDR2 SYGVNS. The J segment lost 3 bases and the V segment lost 7 bases, leaving 6 bases of the junction unmatched.

The chain recombines TRBV15 with TRBJ2-3; D remains unclear. This CDR3 comprises 11 residues. V was trimmed by 5 bases and J by 5 bases, leaving 5 bases between them. The V gene's germline CDR1 is LNHNV and CDR2 YYDKDF (reference sequence). The CDR3: CATSARDTQYF. CDR3 bases: TGTGCCACCAGCGCCCGAGATACGCAGTATTTT.

V usage is TRBV5-1 and J usage is TRBJ2-3; 16 bases agree with TRBD2. Trimming removed 4 bases from V and 1 base from J; junction bases left unmatched: 3. Germline CDR1 is SGHRS and CDR2 is YFSETQ. The CDR3 covers 17 residues. The CDR3 here is CASSLGTSGRGTDTQYF. CDR3 nucleotides: TGCGCCAGCAGCCTAGGGACTAGCGGGAGGGGCACAGATACGCAGTATTTT.

This clone showed up just once. The chain joins TRBV2 to TRBJ2-3; D call uncertain. V was shortened by 8 bases and J by 4 bases, with 4 bases between the two germline ends. The CDR3 has 10 residues. CDR1 and CDR2 from the germline V gene are SNHLY and FYNNEI. CDR3 coding DNA: TGTGCCAGCGGCTCAGATACGCAGTATTTT. Its translation: CASGSDTQYF.

This rearrangement joins TRBV7-9 to TRBJ1-2; the D is unclear. The CDR3 covers 15 residues. V lost 2 bases to trimming and J lost 5 bases, with 15 bases between them. Per the germline V gene, CDR1 is SEHNR and CDR2 is FQNEAQ (reference sequence). The CDR3 bases are TGTGCCAGCAGCTTAATCCAAGGCTTCGCTTATGGCTACACCTTC. Translated, it gives CASSLIQGFAYGYTF.

The rearrangement joins TRBV19 to TRBJ1-1; no clear D. The germline CDR1 and CDR2 sequences are LNHDA and SQIVND (reference sequence). Trimming shortened V by 6 bases and J by 3 bases, and 14 bases separated the two germline ends. This CDR3 comprises 14 residues. DNA for the CDR3: TGTGCCAGTAGGTTCGGGCTAAGGGACACTGAAGCTTTCTTT. Translated, it gives CASRFGLRDTEAFF.

The chain uses TRBV7-2 and TRBJ1-5, with a tentative D call TRBD1 (6 bases). Germline V CDR1 and CDR2: SGHTA, FQGNSA. The V gene lost 1 base and the J gene lost 7 bases, with 20 bases spanning the gap. The CDR3 has 17 amino acids. CDR3: CASSLGQGSALAQPQHF. CDR3 bases: TGTGCCAGCAGCTTAGGGCAGGGGAGCGCCCTCGCCCAGCCCCAGCATTTT.

The chain links TRBV7-2 to TRBJ2-2, with D possibly being TRBD2 (6 bases). The V gene's germline CDR1 is SGHTA and CDR2 FQGNSA. Trimming stripped 1 base from V and 3 bases from J, with 12 bases between. This CDR3 has 16 amino acids. CDR3 DNA: TGTGCCAGCAGCTTAGGCACCGGAGGGCACACCGGGGAGCTGTTTTTT. It codes for CASSLGTGGHTGELFF.

This chain uses TRBV7-2 with TRBJ2-1; 9 bases line up with TRBD1. Germline trimming cut 3 bases from V and 5 bases from J; bases unmatched to any gene: 5. This CDR3 is 15 amino acids long. From germline, CDR1 is SGHTA and CDR2 FQGNSA. This CDR3 reads CASSFAGTGNNEQFF. CDR3 in DNA: TGTGCCAGCAGCTTTGCGGGGACAGGGAACAATGAGCAGTTCTTC.

The V call is TRBV6-5, the J call TRBJ2-2; no firm D call. This CDR3 is built from 14 residues. The V end was cut by 2 bases, the J end by 2 bases, with 6 bases between. The V gene's germline CDR1 is MNHEY and CDR2 SVGAGI. Written as DNA, the CDR3 is TGTGCCAGCAGTTACGCACACAACACCGGGGAGCTGTTTTTT. Its protein is CASSYAHNTGELFF.

This clone was counted once. This chain links TRBV5-5 with TRBJ1-6, with D maybe TRBD1 (5 bases). The germline V gene encodes CDR1 SGHKS and CDR2 YYEKEE (reference sequence). Trimming took 5 bases from V and 5 from J, leaving 8 bases between them. The CDR3 is 13 amino acids. This CDR3 is CASRPGNNSPLHF. CDR3 DNA: TGTGCCAGCAGACCAGGGAATAATTCACCCCTCCACTTT. Full variable domain (rest looked up from reference TRBV5-5 and TRBJ1-6): DAGVTQSPTHLIKTRGQQVTLRCSPISGHKSVSWYQQVLGQGPQFIFQYYEKEERGRGNFPDRFSARQFPNYSSELNVNALLLGDSALYLCASRPGNNSPLHFGNGTRLTVT.

This clone was counted once. The CDR3 coding sequence is TGTGCCAGCAGCTGGACAGGGACCTACGAGCAGTACTTC. It encodes CASSWTGTYEQYF. The rearrangement uses TRBV7-9 and TRBJ2-7; 8 positions agree with TRBD1. CDR3 size: 13 residues. V shed 4 bases and J 2 bases; nucleotides not matched to a gene: 1. Germline-derived CDR1 and CDR2 are SEHNR and FQNEAQ (reference sequence).

Turning to this clone: An end of the junction differs from the germline gene, which may be a read error. CDR3 nucleotide sequence: TGCGCCAGCAGCCCGTTAGGCACAGATATGCAGTATTTT. Protein product: CASSPLGTDMQYF. This rearrangement joins TRBV4-3 to TRBJ2-3; no clear D. Per germline, CDR1 LGHNA and CDR2 YSLEER. CDR3 size: 13 residues.